This T cell receptor beta chain was retrieved from a study of blood T cells in healthy people across ages. Study-level findings and limits: Investigators treated diversity estimates from one million T cells as underestimates.

This CDR3 has 15 residues. Trimming cost V 7 bases and J 8 bases, with 24 bases left between them. CDR1 SQVTM and CDR2 ANQGSEA come from the germline V gene. A second PCR of 7 to 11 cycles used a sample-barcoded 5' primer and a J-beta primer mix. TCRdb used MiXCR to reprocess the 5' RACE reads, holding one entry per CDR3 protein. The data contain 1.4 million or so distinct CDR3 sequences, 35% to 45% of them seen just once; the ten biggest clones take up around 4%. A remark on this clonotype: No antigen is known for it.

The clonotype originates from a woman aged 18-30 years in good health. V and J are TRBV29-1 and TRBJ2-1, with a weak D call TRBD2 (5 bases). The sample consisted of blood. The CDR3 loop is CSAIRLAAGFDEQFF. The DNA of the CDR3 is TGCAGCGCAATACGCCTAGCCGCGGGTTTCGATGAGCAGTTCTTC.